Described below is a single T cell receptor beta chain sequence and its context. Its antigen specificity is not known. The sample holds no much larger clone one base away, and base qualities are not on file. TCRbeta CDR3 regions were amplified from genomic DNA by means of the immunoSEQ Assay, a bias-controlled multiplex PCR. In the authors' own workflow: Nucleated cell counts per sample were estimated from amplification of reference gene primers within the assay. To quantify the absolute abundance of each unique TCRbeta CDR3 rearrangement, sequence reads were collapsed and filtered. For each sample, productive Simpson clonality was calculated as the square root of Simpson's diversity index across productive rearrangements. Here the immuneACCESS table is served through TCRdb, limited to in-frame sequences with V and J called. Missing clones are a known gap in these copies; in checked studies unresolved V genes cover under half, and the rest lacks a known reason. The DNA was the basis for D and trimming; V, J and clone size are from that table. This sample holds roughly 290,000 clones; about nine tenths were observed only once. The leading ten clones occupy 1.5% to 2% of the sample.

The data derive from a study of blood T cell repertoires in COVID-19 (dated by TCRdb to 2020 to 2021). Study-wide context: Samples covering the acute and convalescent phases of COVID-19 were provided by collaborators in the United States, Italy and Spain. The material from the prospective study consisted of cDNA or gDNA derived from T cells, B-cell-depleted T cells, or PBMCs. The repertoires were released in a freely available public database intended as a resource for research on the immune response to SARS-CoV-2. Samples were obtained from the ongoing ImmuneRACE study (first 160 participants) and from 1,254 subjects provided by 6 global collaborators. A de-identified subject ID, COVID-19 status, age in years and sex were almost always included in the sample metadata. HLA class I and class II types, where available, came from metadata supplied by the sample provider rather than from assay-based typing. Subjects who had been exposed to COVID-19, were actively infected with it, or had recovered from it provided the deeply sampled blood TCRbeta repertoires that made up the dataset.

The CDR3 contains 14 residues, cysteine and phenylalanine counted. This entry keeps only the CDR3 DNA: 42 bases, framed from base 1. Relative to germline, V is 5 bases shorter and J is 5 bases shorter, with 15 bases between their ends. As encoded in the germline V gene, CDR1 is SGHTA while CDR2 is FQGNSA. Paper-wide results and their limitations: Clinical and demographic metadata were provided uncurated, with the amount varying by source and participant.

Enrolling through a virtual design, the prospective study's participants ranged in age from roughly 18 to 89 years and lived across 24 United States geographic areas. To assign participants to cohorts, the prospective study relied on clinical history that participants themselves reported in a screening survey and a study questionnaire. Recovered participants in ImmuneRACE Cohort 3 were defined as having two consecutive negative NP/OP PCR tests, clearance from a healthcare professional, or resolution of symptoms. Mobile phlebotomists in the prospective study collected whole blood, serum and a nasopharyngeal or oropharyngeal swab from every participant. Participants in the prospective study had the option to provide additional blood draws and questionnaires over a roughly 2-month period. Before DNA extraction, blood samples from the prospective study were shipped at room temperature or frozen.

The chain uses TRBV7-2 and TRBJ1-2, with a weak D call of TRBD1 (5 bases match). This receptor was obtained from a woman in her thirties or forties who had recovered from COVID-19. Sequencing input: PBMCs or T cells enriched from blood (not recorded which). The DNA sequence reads TGTGCCAGCAGCCGCGGGACCGCTCTATATGGCTACACCTTC. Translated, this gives CASSRGTALYGYTF. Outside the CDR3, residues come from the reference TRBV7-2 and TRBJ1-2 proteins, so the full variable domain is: GAGVSQSPSNKVTEKGKDVELRCDPISGHTALYWYRQSLGQGLEFLIYFQGNSAPDKSGLPSDRFSAERTGGSVSTLTIQRTQQEDSAVYLCASSRGTALYGYTFGSGTRLTVV.